The present T cell receptor (beta chain) was sequenced within a study of beta chain features in type 1 diabetes. Whole-study findings and limits: TCRB repertoires of naive, central memory and Treg cells appeared more similar among patients than among healthy donors. Moderate yet significant TCRB CDR3 shortening was seen in Type 1 diabetes patients in all four CD4+ subsets.

Germline values: CDR1 SGDLS, CDR2 YYNGEE. There are 15 residues in the CDR3. V dropped 2 bases and J dropped 6; count of bases not matched to a gene: 6. This clone was seen a handful of times. The antigen is not known. Other nucleotide sequences from this sample produce the same CDR3. As every portion of the isolated RNA was reverse transcribed, the sequencing read expressed TCRB transcripts. Using immunoSEQ multiplex PCR, the repertoire was profiled, and TCRdb retains in-frame clones only, with some absent. The table records under 350,000 clones, around 24% of them present only once. The receptor comes from a young woman with type 1 diabetes. The V and J genes are TRBV9 and TRBJ2-4; 9 bases align to TRBD1. The sequencing sample was made of naive CD4+ T cells from blood. The DNA for the CDR3 is TGTGCCAGCAGCGTGGGGGGACAGGGCGGAAACATTCAGTACTTC. Translation: CASSVGGQGGNIQYF.